Below are 12 T cell receptor beta chains sequenced from a single sample in a study of blood T cell repertoires in COVID-19. Profiling relied on immunoSEQ multiplex PCR, and the TCRdb table lists in-frame clones only, not all of them. The sample has about 54,000 clones, roughly 81% seen once. Sample: peripheral blood. The receptors originated from an older woman with acute or convalescent COVID-19.

The V gene is TRBV5-1, the J gene TRBJ2-2, with a tentative D call TRBD2 (5 bases). The CDR3 length is 14 residues. CDR1 and CDR2 (germline): SGHRS, YFSETQ. V was trimmed by 4 bases and J by 5 bases, leaving 12 bases between them. This CDR3 is CASSRGLGTGELFF. The DNA of the CDR3 is TGCGCCAGCAGCCGGGGATTAGGAACCGGGGAGCTGTTTTTT.

This clone was found a few times. This sequence joins TRBV19 and TRBJ2-3; 9 nucleotides align to TRBD2. The CDR3 spans 15 residues. With 6 bases clipped from V and 4 bases from J, the junction kept 8 bases outside the gene matches. The germline V gene has CDR1 LNHDA and CDR2 SQIVND (reference sequence). The CDR3 sequence is CASRGGRAGPDTQYF. DNA for the CDR3: TGTGCCAGTAGGGGCGGGAGGGCCGGCCCAGATACGCAGTATTTT. Combining the CDR3 with reference TRBV19 and TRBJ2-3 gives the whole variable domain DGGITQSPKYLFRKEGQNVTLSCEQNLNHDAMYWYRQDPGQGLRLIYYSQIVNDFQKGDIAEGYSVSREKKESFPLTVTSAQKNPTAFYLCASRGGRAGPDTQYFGPGTRLTVL.

This sequence joins TRBV7-2 and TRBJ2-7; tentatively, D is TRBD2 (6 bases). The CDR3 runs 14 residues. Per germline, CDR1 SGHTA and CDR2 FQGNSA. With 5 bases removed from V and 0 bases from J, the gap between germline ends came to 11 bases. CDR3: CASSAGLDSYEQYF. The CDR3 bases are TGTGCCAGCAGCGCGGGACTGGACTCCTACGAGCAGTACTTC.

This chain joins TRBV5-8 and TRBJ1-2, with TRBD1 matching 8 bases. With V trimmed by 3 bases and J by 4 bases, 5 bases remained unmatched. Germline lookup yields CDR1 SGHTS and CDR2 YDEGEE. This CDR3 is built from 14 residues. CDR3 residues: CASSWSGGSYGYTF. The CDR3 DNA is TGTGCCAGCAGCTGGTCAGGGGGCAGCTATGGCTACACCTTC.

The V call is TRBV4-1, the J call TRBJ1-6; D perhaps matches TRBD1 (5 bases). The CDR3 extends over 16 amino acids. Germline V gene lookup returns CDR1 MGHRA and CDR2 YSYEKL. V was shortened by 0 bases and J by 9 bases, with 15 bases between the two germline ends. This CDR3 is CASSQEVGASSSPLHF. The CDR3 region has the DNA TGCGCCAGCAGCCAAGAGGTAGGGGCCTCGAGTTCACCCCTCCACTTT.

This chain connects TRBV3-1 (or the pseudogene TRBV3-2) to TRBJ2-5; 16 nucleotides align to TRBD2. Germline CDR1 reads LGHDT; CDR2 reads YNNKEL (reference sequence). CDR3 size: 15 residues. Trimming removed 4 bases from V and 8 bases from J; junction bases left unmatched: 4. CDR3 nucleotides: TGTGCCAGCAGCCTTGGGACTAGCGGGGGGGCCACCCAGTACTTC. Encoded protein: CASSLGTSGGATQYF.

The chain employs TRBV5-6 and TRBJ2-1; the match to TRBD2 covers 7 bases. V was pared by 4 bases and J by 2 bases, with 6 bases of the junction left unmatched. CDR1 is SGHDT and CDR2 is YYEEEE in the germline V gene. This CDR3 is built from 15 residues. For the CDR3, the DNA is TGTGCCAGCAGCCCGAGGGCGGGGGCCTACAATGAGCAGTTCTTC. Its translation: CASSPRAGAYNEQFF.

This chain joins TRBV29-1 and TRBJ2-3; D may be TRBD2 (5 bases). Trimming removed 4 bases at V and 0 bases at J, with 11 bases between. Per germline, CDR1 SQVTM and CDR2 ANQGSEA. CDR3 length: 14 residues. CDR3 DNA: TGCAGCGTTGTTCCTCGGGGAAGCACAGATACGCAGTATTTT. This gives the protein CSVVPRGSTDTQYF.

This clone was seen once. The rearrangement joins TRBV5-1 to TRBJ1-4, with D perhaps TRBD1 (5 bases). V was trimmed by 5 bases and J by 11 bases, leaving 16 bases between them. The CDR3 has 13 amino acids. Germline CDR1 and CDR2: SGHRS and YFSETQ. CDR3 sequence reads: CASRRGSGEKLFF. In DNA, the CDR3 is TGCGCCAGCAGGCGGGGGTCGGGCGAGAAACTGTTTTTT.

This chain joins TRBV7-9 and TRBJ2-3; 9 bases are a match to TRBD1. With V trimmed by 5 bases and J by 0 bases, 6 bases remained unmatched. CDR3 length: 16 amino acids. The V gene's germline CDR1 is SEHNR and CDR2 FQNEAQ (reference sequence). The CDR3 region is CASSQTGGTSTDTQYF. The CDR3 region has the DNA TGTGCCAGCAGCCAGACAGGGGGAACTAGCACAGATACGCAGTATTTT.

The chain joins TRBV19 to TRBJ2-1; TRBD2 aligns across 8 bases. Trimming took 6 bases from V and 2 from J; bases not matched to a gene: 6. The germline V gene encodes CDR1 LNHDA and CDR2 SQIVND (reference sequence). The CDR3 spans 15 residues. The CDR3 DNA follows: TGTGCCAGTAGGATGAGCGGGAGTCCCTACAATGAGCAGTTCTTC. This encodes CASRMSGSPYNEQFF. The whole variable domain, filled in from reference TRBV19 and TRBJ2-1, reads DGGITQSPKYLFRKEGQNVTLSCEQNLNHDAMYWYRQDPGQGLRLIYYSQIVNDFQKGDIAEGYSVSREKKESFPLTVTSAQKNPTAFYLCASRMSGSPYNEQFFGPGTRLTVL.

The chain couples TRBV19 to TRBJ2-1, with TRBD1 as a possible D gene (6 bases). The CDR3 spans 15 residues. V lost 5 bases to trimming and J lost 10 bases, with 21 bases between them. Germline V lookup: CDR1 LNHDA, CDR2 SQIVND (reference sequence). CDR3 in DNA: TGTGCCAGTAGTGACCCCAGGGGCGTCCCGCGGGAGCAGTTCTTC. Encoded protein: CASSDPRGVPREQFF. Based on the CDR3 plus reference TRBV19 and TRBJ2-1, the full variable domain is DGGITQSPKYLFRKEGQNVTLSCEQNLNHDAMYWYRQDPGQGLRLIYYSQIVNDFQKGDIAEGYSVSREKKESFPLTVTSAQKNPTAFYLCASSDPRGVPREQFFGPGTRLTVL.